This T cell receptor beta chain was retrieved from a study of T cells in Graves' hyperthyroidism and ophthalmopathy. Participants, patients aged 18 to 65, had newly diagnosed hyperthyroidism with a duration under 2 months. The PBMCs were sourced from fresh peripheral blood (10 ml). The CDR3 extends over 14 amino acids. CDR1 and CDR2 (germline): MDHEN, SYDVKM. The V end lost 2 bases, the J end lost 6 bases, and 11 bases lay between the germline ends. What was amplified from RNA transcripts were TCR beta CDR3 regions. The TCR CDR3 was amplified in a first-round RT-PCR using the HTBI primer set. TCRdb reprocessed the multiplex PCR reads with MiXCR, giving one entry per CDR3 protein. The sample yields roughly 420,000 distinct CDR3 sequences, 15% to 17% seen once. This clonotype was observed at least ten times.

J is TRBJ2-1 and V is TRBV28; D possibly corresponds to TRBD1 (5 bases). The source is a woman in her late teens or twenties with Graves' hyperthyroidism. The sequenced sample was blood. CDR3 DNA sequence: TGTGCCAGCAGTTTACCTTCAAGGGGCAATGAGCAGTTCTTC. Translation: CASSLPSRGNEQFF.